Listed below are T cell receptor beta chains from one sample, sequenced in a study of patients and donors after allogeneic stem cell transplantation. TCRdb fed the RT-PCR reads into MiXCR, producing one record per CDR3 protein. The sample has about 57,000 distinct CDR3 sequences; roughly 13% are singletons. What was sequenced was blood, either unsorted or a sorted T cell fraction (not recorded which). The origin of the receptors is a human donor who was either an allogeneic HSCT recipient or a stem cell or donor lymphocyte infusion donor (not recorded which). It is not recorded whose cells these are; they may come from a transplant donor. CDR3s leave out the opening cysteine and the closing phenylalanine or tryptophan.

TRBV5-1	ASSFAGRGADEQF
TRBV6-5	ASRRVANYGYT
TRBV29-1	SVEVIAGGLNEQF
TRBV5-1	ASSLEPPGQGENYGYT
TRBV7-1	ASSSDRVETEAF
TRBV3-1	ASSPTHPGLAEDPYEQY
TRBV6-5	ASSFVAGATSTDTQY
TRBV6-5	ASSYSKVYNEQF
TRBV20-1	SARLAGGPHNEQF
TRBV7-6	ASSLVTGDWETQY
TRBV5-1	ASSFSTISSEQF
TRBV5-1	ASSLITFSYEQY